This T cell receptor beta chain comes out of a study of T cells after yellow fever vaccination. V dropped 4 bases and J dropped 4; count of bases not matched to a gene: 10. The germline CDR1 and CDR2 sequences are SGHRS and YFSETQ. CDR3 length: 15 amino acids. MiXCR, applied by TCRdb to the 5' RACE reads, yields one record per CDR3 protein. The sample lists hundreds of thousands of distinct CDR3 sequences; 7.5% to 9.5% were seen once. The chain uses TRBV5-1 and TRBJ2-5, with 7 bases identical to TRBD2. This specimen was CD4+ T cells sorted from PBMCs, taken 5 days after the yellow fever booster vaccination. The sequence was obtained from a man aged 18 to 29 who received the YFV17D yellow fever vaccine. The CDR3 DNA reads as TGCGCCAGCAGCCCGGGCGGAGCGGGGAGAGAGACCCAGTACTTC. This gives the protein CASSPGGAGRETQYF.